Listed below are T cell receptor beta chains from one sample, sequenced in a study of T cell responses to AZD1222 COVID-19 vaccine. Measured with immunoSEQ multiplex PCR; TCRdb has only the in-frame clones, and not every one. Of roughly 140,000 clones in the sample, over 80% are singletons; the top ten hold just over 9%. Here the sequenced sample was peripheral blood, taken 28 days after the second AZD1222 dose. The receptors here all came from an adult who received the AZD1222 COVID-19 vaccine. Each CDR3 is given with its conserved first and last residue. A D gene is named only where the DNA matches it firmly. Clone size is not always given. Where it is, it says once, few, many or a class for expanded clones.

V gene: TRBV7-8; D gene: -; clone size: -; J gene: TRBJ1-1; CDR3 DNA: TGTGCCAGCAGCACCTTCCGACGGTCCGGTCCTGAAGCTTTCTTT; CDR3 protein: CASSTFRRSGPEAFF
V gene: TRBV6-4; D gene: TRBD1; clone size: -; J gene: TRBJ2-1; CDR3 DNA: TGTGCCAGCAGTGGGGGGCAGGGGGCCGTCAATGAGCAGTTCTTC; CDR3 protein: CASSGGQGAVNEQFF
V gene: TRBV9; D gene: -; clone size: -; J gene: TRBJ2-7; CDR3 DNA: TGTGCCAGCAGCGTGAGGACTACTAGTGAGCAGTACTTC; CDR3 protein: CASSVRTTSEQYF
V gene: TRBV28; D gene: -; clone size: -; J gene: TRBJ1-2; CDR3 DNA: TGTGCCAGCAACTTACTGGGTGCTTATGGCTACACCTTC; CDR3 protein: CASNLLGAYGYTF
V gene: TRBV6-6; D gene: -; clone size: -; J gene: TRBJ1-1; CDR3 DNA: TGTGCCAGCACGGGAGGGAGGGACACTGAAGCTTTCTTT; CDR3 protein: CASTGGRDTEAFF
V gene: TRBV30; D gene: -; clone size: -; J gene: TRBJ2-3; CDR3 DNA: TGTGCCTGGACACCGATTAGAGGCGGTACGCAGTATTTT; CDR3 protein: CAWTPIRGGTQYF
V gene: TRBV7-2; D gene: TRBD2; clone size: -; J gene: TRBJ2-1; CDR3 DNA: TGTGCCAGCACTTGGGGGGGATCCTACAATGAGCAGTTCTTC; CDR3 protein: CASTWGGSYNEQFF
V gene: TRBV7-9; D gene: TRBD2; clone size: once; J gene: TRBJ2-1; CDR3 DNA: TGTGCCAGCAGTTCCCAGGGACTAGCGGGGAGTGAGCAGTTCTTC; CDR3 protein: CASSSQGLAGSEQFF
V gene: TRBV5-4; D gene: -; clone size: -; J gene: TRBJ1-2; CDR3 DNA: TGTGCCAGCAGCTTGGGGCAGGGAACGAGTGGCTACACCTTC; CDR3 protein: CASSLGQGTSGYTF
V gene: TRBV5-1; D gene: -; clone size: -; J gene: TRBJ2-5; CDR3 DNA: TGCGCCAGCAGCCCTCTGCAGGGGCGGGAGACCCAGTACTTC; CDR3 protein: CASSPLQGRETQYF
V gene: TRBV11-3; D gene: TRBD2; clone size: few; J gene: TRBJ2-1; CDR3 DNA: TGTGCCAGCAGCTTAGAAGGGACTAGCGACTACAATGAGCAGTTCTTC; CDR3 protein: CASSLEGTSDYNEQFF
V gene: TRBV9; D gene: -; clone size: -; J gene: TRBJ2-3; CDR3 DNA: TGTGCCAGCAGCGTAGGTCAGGCTTATACGCAGTATTTT; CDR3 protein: CASSVGQAYTQYF
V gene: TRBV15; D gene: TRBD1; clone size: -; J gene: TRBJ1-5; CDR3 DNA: TGTGCCACCAGCGGACAGGGGGTATCTGGGGGCAGGAATCAGCCCCAGCATTTT; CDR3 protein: CATSGQGVSGGRNQPQHF
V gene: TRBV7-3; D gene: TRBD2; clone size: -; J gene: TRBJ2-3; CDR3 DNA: TGTGCCAGCAGCAGCGGACTAGCGGGAGTCAGCACAGATACGCAGTATTTT; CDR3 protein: CASSSGLAGVSTDTQYF
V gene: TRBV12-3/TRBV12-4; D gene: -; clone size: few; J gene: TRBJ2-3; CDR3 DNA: TGTGCCAGCAGTTTTCGATCAGATACGCAGTATTTT; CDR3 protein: CASSFRSDTQYF
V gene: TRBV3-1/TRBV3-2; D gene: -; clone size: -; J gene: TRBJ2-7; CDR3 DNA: TGTGCCAGCAGCCAATCCTGGGTAAGCTCCTACGAGCAGTACTTC; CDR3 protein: CASSQSWVSSYEQYF
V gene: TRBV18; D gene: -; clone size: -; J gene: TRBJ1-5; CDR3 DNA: TGTGCCAGCTCACCTGGGCGCGATCAGCCCCAGCATTTT; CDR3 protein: CASSPGRDQPQHF
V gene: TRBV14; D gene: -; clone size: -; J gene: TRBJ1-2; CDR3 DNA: TGTGCCAGCAGCCCCCGGGGTCGAAGCTATGGCTACACCTTC; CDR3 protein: CASSPRGRSYGYTF
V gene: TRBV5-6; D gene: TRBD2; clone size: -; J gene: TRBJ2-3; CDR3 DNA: TGTGCCAGCAGCTTTCTAGCGGGATGGGGCACAGATACGCAGTATTTT; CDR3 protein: CASSFLAGWGTDTQYF
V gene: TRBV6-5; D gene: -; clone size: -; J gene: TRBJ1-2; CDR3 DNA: TGTGCCAGCCCCGAAGATGAGGGGACCGGCTATGGCTACACCTTC; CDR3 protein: CASPEDEGTGYGYTF
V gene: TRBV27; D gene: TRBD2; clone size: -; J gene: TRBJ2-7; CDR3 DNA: TGTGCCAGCAGTCCCCGGGGAGGGGCACGAGAGCAGTACTTC; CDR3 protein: CASSPRGGAREQYF
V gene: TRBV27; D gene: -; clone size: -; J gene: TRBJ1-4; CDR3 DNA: TGTGCCAGCAGGGAACAGGGCTGGGAAAAACTGTTTTTT; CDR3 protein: CASREQGWEKLFF
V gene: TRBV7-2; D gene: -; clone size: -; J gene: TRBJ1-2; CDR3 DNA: TGTGCCAGCAGCTTAGCGGGGGGGGCCCATGGCTACACCTTC; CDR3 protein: CASSLAGGAHGYTF
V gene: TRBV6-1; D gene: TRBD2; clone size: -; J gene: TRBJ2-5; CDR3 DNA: TGTGCCAGCAGTGAACAAGGAAGCGGGAGAGGAAGAGAGACCCAGTACTTC; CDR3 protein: CASSEQGSGRGRETQYF
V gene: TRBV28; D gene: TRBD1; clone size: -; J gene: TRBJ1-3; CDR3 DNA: TGTGCCCATGAGGCAGGGGGGGCTGGTTCTGGAAACACCATATATTTT; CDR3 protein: CAHEAGGAGSGNTIYF
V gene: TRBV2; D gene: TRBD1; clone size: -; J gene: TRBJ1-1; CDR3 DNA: TGTGCCAGCAGTGAGAAGGGTAGGGGGCCCACTGAAGCTTTCTTT; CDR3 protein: CASSEKGRGPTEAFF
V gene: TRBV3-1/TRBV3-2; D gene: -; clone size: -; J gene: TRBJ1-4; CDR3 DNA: TGTGCCAGCAGCCCGGGGGCAACTAATGAAAAACTGTTTTTT; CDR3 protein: CASSPGATNEKLFF
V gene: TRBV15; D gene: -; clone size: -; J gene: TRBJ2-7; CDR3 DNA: TGTGCCACCAGCAGAGAGGAGACGGCAACCTACGAGCAGTACTTC; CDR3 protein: CATSREETATYEQYF
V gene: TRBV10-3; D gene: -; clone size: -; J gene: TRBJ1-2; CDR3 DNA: TGTGCCATCAGTGAAGGGAAAATACCCAACTATGGCTACACCTTC; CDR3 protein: CAISEGKIPNYGYTF
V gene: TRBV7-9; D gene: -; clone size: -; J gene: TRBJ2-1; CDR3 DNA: TGTGCCAGCAGCTTAGTAAGGTTGGGTGAGCAGTTCTTC; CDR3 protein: CASSLVRLGEQFF
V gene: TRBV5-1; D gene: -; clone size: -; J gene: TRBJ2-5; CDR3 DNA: TGCGCCAGCAGCAAAGGAGGGTTAGGTGAGACCCAGTACTTC; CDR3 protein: CASSKGGLGETQYF
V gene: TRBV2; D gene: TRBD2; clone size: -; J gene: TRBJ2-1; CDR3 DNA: TGTGCCAGCAGTGTACAGGGACTAGCGGAAAATGAGCAGTTCTTC; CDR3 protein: CASSVQGLAENEQFF
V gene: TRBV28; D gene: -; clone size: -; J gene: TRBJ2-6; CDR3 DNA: TGTGCCAGCAGACTCTCTGGGGCCAACGTCCTGACTTTC; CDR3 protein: CASRLSGANVLTF
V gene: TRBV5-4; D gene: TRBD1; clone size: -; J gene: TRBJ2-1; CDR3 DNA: TGTGCCAGCAGCCCGGGACAGAACTCCTACAATGAGCAGTTCTTC; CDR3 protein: CASSPGQNSYNEQFF
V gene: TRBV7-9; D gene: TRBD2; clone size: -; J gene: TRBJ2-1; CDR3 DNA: TGTGCCAGCAGCTTAGTTTCGGGAGGGTACAATGAGCAGTTCTTC; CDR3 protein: CASSLVSGGYNEQFF
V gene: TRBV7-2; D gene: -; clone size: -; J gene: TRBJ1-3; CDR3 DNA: TGTGCCAGCAGCTTATTAGCAGGGCACTCCTCTGGAAACACCATATATTTT; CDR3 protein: CASSLLAGHSSGNTIYF
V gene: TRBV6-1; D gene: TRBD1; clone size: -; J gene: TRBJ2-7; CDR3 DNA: TGTGCCAGCAGTGAAACAGGGGCCCCCTACGAGCAGTACTTC; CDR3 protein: CASSETGAPYEQYF
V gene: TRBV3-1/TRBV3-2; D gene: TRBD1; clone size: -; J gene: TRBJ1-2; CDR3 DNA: TGTGCCAGCAGCCAAGGGACAGGGAAAAACCCGTATGGCTACACCTTC; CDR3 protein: CASSQGTGKNPYGYTF
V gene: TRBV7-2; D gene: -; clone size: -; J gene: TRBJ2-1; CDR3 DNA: TGTGCCAGCAGCTTCTTTGATTCCTACAATGAGCAGTTCTTC; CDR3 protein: CASSFFDSYNEQFF
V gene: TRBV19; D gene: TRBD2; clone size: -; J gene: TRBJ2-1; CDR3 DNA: TGTGCCAGTAATTTTGCTAGCGGGAGGCCCAATGAGCAGTTCTTC; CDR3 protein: CASNFASGRPNEQFF
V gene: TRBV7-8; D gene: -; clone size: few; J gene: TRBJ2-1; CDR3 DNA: TGTGCCAGCATCCTTAGAGGGATGCCCCTCTCCTACAATGAGCAGTTCTTC; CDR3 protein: CASILRGMPLSYNEQFF
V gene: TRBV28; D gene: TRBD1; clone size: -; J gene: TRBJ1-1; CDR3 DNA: TGTGCCAGCAGTCGTACGCAGGGGGGAGACACTGAAGCTTTCTTT; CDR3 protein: CASSRTQGGDTEAFF
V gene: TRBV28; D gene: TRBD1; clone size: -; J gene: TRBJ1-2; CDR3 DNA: TGTGCCCTCCAGACAAAGACAGGGGCATTCGGCTACACCTTC; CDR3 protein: CALQTKTGAFGYTF
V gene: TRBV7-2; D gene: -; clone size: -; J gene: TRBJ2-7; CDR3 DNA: TGTGCCAGCAGCTTAGAGAAATCCTACGAGCAGTACTTC; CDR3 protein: CASSLEKSYEQYF
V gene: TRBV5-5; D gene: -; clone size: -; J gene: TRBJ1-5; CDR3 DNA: TGTGCCAGCAGCAGCCTAGGTGGTGATAGCAATCAGCCCCAGCATTTT; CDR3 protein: CASSSLGGDSNQPQHF
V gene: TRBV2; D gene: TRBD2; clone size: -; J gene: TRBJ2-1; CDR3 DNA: TGTGCCAGCAGAGAGCGGGAGTTTGACAATGAGCAGTTCTTC; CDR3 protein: CASREREFDNEQFF
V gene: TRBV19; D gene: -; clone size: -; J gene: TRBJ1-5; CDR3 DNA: TGTGCCAGTAGTATTCCCACAGATAATCAGCCCCAGCATTTT; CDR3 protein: CASSIPTDNQPQHF
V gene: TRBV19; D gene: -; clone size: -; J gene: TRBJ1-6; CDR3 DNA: TGTGCCAGCACAGACGCATGGAATTCACCCCTCCACTTT; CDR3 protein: CASTDAWNSPLHF
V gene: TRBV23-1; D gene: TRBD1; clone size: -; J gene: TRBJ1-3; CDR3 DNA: TGCGCCAGCAGTCAAGAGGAACAGGGGAGTTACAGAAACACCATATATTTT; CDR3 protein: CASSQEEQGSYRNTIYF
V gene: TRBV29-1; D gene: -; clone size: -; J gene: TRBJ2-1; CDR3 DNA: TGCAGCGTTACCCCGAGAAATGAGCAGTTCTTC; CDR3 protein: CSVTPRNEQFF
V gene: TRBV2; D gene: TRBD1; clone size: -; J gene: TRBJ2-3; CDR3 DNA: TGTGCCAGCAGCGGGACAGGGGGAGAGACCGATACGCAGTATTTT; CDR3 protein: CASSGTGGETDTQYF
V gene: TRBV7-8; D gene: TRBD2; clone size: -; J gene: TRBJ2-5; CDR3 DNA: TGTGCCAGCACCCCGCCAATCAGCGGGAGGGGAGAGACCCAGTACTTC; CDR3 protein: CASTPPISGRGETQYF
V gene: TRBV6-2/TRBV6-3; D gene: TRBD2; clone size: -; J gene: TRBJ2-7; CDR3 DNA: TGTGCCAGCAGTCCAGGGCTAGCGGGAGTCGAGCAGTACTTC; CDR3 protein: CASSPGLAGVEQYF
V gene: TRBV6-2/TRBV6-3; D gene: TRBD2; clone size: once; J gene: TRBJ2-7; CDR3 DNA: TGTGCCAGCAGTACGGGGACTAGCGGAACCTACGAGCAGTACTTC; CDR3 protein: CASSTGTSGTYEQYF
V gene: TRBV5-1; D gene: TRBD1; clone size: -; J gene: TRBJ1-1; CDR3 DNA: TGCGCCAGCAGCCCTGGACAGGCGGCCACTGAAGCTTTCTTT; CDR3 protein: CASSPGQAATEAFF
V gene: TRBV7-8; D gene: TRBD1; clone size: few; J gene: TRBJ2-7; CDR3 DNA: TGTGCCAGCAGCTCTCAGACAGGGAACGAGCAGTACTTC; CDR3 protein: CASSSQTGNEQYF